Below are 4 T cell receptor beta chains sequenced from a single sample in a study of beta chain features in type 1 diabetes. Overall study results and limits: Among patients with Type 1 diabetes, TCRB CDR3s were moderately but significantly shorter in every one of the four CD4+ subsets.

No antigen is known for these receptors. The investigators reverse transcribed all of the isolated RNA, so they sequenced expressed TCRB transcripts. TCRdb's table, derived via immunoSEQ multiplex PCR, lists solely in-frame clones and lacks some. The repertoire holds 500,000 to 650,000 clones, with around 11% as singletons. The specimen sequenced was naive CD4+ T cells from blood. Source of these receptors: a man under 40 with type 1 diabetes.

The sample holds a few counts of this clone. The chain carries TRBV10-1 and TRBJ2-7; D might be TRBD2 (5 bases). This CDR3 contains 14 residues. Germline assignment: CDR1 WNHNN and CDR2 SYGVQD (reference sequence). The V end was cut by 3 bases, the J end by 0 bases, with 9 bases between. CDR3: CASSESGRSYEQYF. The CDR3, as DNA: TGCGCCAGCAGTGAAAGCGGACGCTCCTACGAGCAGTACTTC.

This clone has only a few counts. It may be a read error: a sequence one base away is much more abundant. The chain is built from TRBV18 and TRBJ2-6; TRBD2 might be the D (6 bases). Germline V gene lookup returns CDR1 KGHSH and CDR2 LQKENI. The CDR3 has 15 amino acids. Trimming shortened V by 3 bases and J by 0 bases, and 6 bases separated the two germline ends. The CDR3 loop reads CASSPGSSGANVLTF. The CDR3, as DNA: TGTGCCAGCTCACCCGGGAGCTCTGGGGCCAACGTCCTGACTTTC.

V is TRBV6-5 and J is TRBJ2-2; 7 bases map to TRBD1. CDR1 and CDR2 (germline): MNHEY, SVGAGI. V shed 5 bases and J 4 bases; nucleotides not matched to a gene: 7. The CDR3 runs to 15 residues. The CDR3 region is CASSPGGESTGELFF. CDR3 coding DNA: TGTGCCAGCAGTCCAGGGGGTGAGAGCACCGGGGAGCTGTTTTTT.

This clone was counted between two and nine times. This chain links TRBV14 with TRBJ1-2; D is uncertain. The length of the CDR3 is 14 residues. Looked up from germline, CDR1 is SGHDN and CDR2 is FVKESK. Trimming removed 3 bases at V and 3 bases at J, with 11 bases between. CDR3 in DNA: TGTGCCAGCAGCCAGCTCAGGATCCACTATGGCTACACCTTC. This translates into CASSQLRIHYGYTF.